The subject of this entry is one T cell receptor beta chain. The sample originates from a study of blood T cell repertoires in COVID-19. Overall study context: The United States, Italy and Spain were the sources of the acute and convalescent COVID-19 samples. T cells, B-cell-depleted T cells, or PBMCs provided the cDNA or gDNA that served as material.

Seattle enrolled patients during active infection and tracked them longitudinally. Per the original data handling: Researchers report that nucleated cell counts were estimated from reference gene primer amplification. The protocol was immunoSEQ multiplex PCR, while the TCRdb copy is restricted to in-frame clones and leaves out a portion. V and J calls and clone size are as listed in that table; D and trimming were resolved from the DNA. The sample contains just over 250,000 clones, 88% of which appear only once. This TCR came from a woman in her 70s with COVID-19, enrolled during active disease. Input material: peripheral blood.

As DNA, the CDR3 is TGTGCCAGCAGCCAAAGGACTAGCGGGAGTGACATTCAGTACTTC. It is translated as CASSQRTSGSDIQYF. The chain is built from TRBV3-1 (or the pseudogene TRBV3-2) and TRBJ2-4; 13 bases fit TRBD2. CDR1 is LGHDT, CDR2 YNNKEL, per germline (reference sequence). This CDR3 is built from 15 residues. The junction had 3 bases not matched to a gene; V was cut back by 2 bases and J by 8 bases.